This T cell receptor beta chain originates from a study of blood T cell repertoires in COVID-19. On the study more broadly: Sources were T cells, B-cell-depleted T cells, or PBMCs; the material itself was cDNA or gDNA.

Under the authors' procedure: It was from reference gene primer amplification that nucleated cell counts were estimated. The data were produced by immunoSEQ multiplex PCR, yet TCRdb's version contains in-frame clones alone and is incomplete. Clone size and the V and J calls come from that table; the DNA yielded D and trimming. The sample records some 200,000 clones, 85% to 95% being singletons. Sequenced material: peripheral blood. The clonotype was recovered from a man aged 25-45 years with COVID-19, enrolled during active disease.

DNA for the CDR3: TGTGCCAGTACCCCGTGGAGGGAGGGCAATCAGCCCCAGCATTTT. This gives the protein CASTPWREGNQPQHF. The rearrangement links TRBV19 to TRBJ1-5; no firm D call. The ends were cut back, 7 bases at V and 2 bases at J, with 15 bases in the middle. The germline V gene has CDR1 LNHDA and CDR2 SQIVND (reference sequence). CDR3 size: 15 residues.